The clone carrying this T cell receptor (beta chain) was seen more than once but under ten times. TCRdb recomputed calls from the RACE reads with MiXCR, one row per CDR3 protein. The data contain tens of thousands of distinct CDR3 sequences, 11% of them singletons. As to time point: pre-sensitization, week 0. The treatment: therapeutic diphenylcyclopropenone sensitization with weekly scalp DPC. This CDR3 has 17 amino acids. Germline V lookup: CDR1 MNHNS, CDR2 SASEGT. The V gene lost 6 bases and the J gene lost 1 base, with 19 bases spanning the gap. The sample belongs to a study of human T cells and chemical hapten exposure. Across the study: Sensitization was performed using 2% DPC on a roughly 2 cm by roughly 2 cm upper inner arm skin site. Patients additionally received therapeutic doses of diphenylcyclopropenone on the scalp once a week, and this continued throughout the approximately 23-week study. Predominantly women, the patients had alopecia areata, totalis or universalis. Slight differences in pooled library volume were the main source of varying TCR yields across samples.

Material: whole blood, obtained in connection with sensitization to the hapten diphenylcyclopropenone (DPC). The sequence was obtained from a woman between 45 and 60 years old with alopecia areata. Some clones in this sample may be carry-over from other donors' samples. The chain couples TRBV6-1 to TRBJ1-5, with D maybe TRBD1 (5 bases). The CDR3: CASRKSNVGGSNQPQHF. The CDR3 DNA sequence: TGTGCCAGCAGAAAATCGAATGTGGGGGGAAGCAATCAGCCCCAGCATTTT.